One sample yielded the 26 T cell receptor beta chains listed below, sequenced in a study of T cell responses to AZD1222 COVID-19 vaccine. Clones were sequenced by immunoSEQ multiplex PCR, and TCRdb holds only the in-frame ones, with some missing. The table shows over 200,000 clones, with about 94% occurring only once. The sample in question was peripheral blood, obtained 28 days after the second dose of the MenACWY control vaccine. These TCRs come from an adult who received the MenACWY meningococcal vaccine as a control.

The rearrangement links TRBV7-9 to TRBJ2-1; 11 bases map to TRBD2. V dropped 5 bases and J dropped 9; count of bases not matched to a gene: 12. CDR3 length: 16 residues. Germline V gene lookup returns CDR1 SEHNR and CDR2 FQNEAQ (reference sequence). CDR3 sequence reads: CASSPNSGGARSEQFF. CDR3 nucleotides: TGTGCCAGCAGCCCCAATAGCGGGGGGGCCCGAAGTGAGCAGTTCTTC.

In this sample, this clone turned up a few times. In DNA form, the CDR3 reads TGTGCCAGCAAGGCAGATGACAATGAGCAGTTCTTC. It specifies CASKADDNEQFF. The chain has TRBV2 and TRBJ2-1, with D unresolved. Germline CDR1 and CDR2: SNHLY and FYNNEI. V shed 7 bases and J shed 5 bases, with 9 bases lying between them. The CDR3 has 12 amino acids.

Here the CDR3 reads CASSPIRVLGNTIYF. The CDR3, as DNA: TGTGCCAGCTCACCAATCAGGGTTCTCGGAAACACCATATATTTT. The rearrangement joins TRBV18 to TRBJ1-3, with a weak D call TRBD1 (5 bases). The germline V gene has CDR1 KGHSH and CDR2 LQKENI. V lost 2 bases and J lost 4, with 12 bases in between. CDR3 size: 15 residues.

The genes are TRBV10-3 and TRBJ2-5, with 14 bases lining up with TRBD2. This CDR3 is built from 19 residues. V lost 11 bases, J lost 7 bases, and 24 bases stayed unmatched. Looked up from germline, CDR1 is ENHRY and CDR2 is SYGVKD. The CDR3 region is CAASQGTSGGRLAPGTQYF. The CDR3 DNA reads as TGTGCCGCAAGCCAGGGGACTAGCGGGGGCCGACTAGCCCCAGGGACCCAGTACTTC.

CDR3 sequence reads: CASSLVEGNEQYF. The CDR3 DNA follows: TGCGCCAGCAGCTTGGTGGAGGGGAACGAGCAGTACTTC. The chain has TRBV5-1 and TRBJ2-7, with D perhaps matching TRBD2 (6 bases). This CDR3 contains 13 residues. Trimming removed 0 bases at V and 5 bases at J, with 9 bases between. Germline assignment: CDR1 SGHRS and CDR2 YFSETQ.

The V gene is TRBV6-5, the J gene TRBJ2-7; D gene ambiguous. This CDR3 is 14 amino acids long. The germline V gene has CDR1 MNHEY and CDR2 SVGAGI. V lost 5 bases and J 1 base, leaving 12 bases between the germline ends. The CDR3 bases are TGTGCCAGCAGTCACACCCGGGCATCCTACGAGCAGTACTTC. Translating it yields CASSHTRASYEQYF.

This chain uses TRBV7-8 with TRBJ2-2; D is possibly TRBD1 (5 bases). Trimming stripped 5 bases from V and 8 bases from J, with 9 bases between. This CDR3 comprises 12 residues. In germline, CDR1 is SGHVS, CDR2 FQNEAQ. As DNA, the CDR3 is TGTGCCAGCAGCCTTAGGACAGGGGAGCTGTTTTTT. Residues: CASSLRTGELFF. The whole variable domain, filled in from reference TRBV7-8 and TRBJ2-2, reads GAGVSQSPRYKVAKRGQDVALRCDPISGHVSLFWYQQALGQGPEFLTYFQNEAQLDKSGLPSDRFFAERPEGSVSTLKIQRTQQEDSAVYLCASSLRTGELFFGEGSRLTVL.

The CDR3 region is CASSLERANYGYTF. As DNA, the CDR3 is TGTGCCAGCAGCTTGGAGAGGGCTAACTATGGCTACACCTTC. The chain carries TRBV7-2 and TRBJ1-2; D is uncertain. The V end lost 3 bases, the J end lost 0 bases, and 8 bases lay between the germline ends. CDR3 length equals 14 residues. Germline CDR1 SGHTA, CDR2 FQGNSA.

The V gene is TRBV4-1, the J gene TRBJ1-2; no clear D gene. Trimming removed 2 bases at V and 3 bases at J, with 7 bases between. Per the germline V gene, CDR1 is MGHRA and CDR2 is YSYEKL. The CDR3 is made up of 13 amino acids. CDR3 residues: CASSQIGHYGYTF. CDR3 in DNA: TGCGCCAGCAGCCAAATCGGGCACTATGGCTACACCTTC.

The rearrangement links TRBV19 to TRBJ1-3, with D possibly being TRBD1 (5 bases). The germline gives CDR1 LNHDA, CDR2 SQIVND (reference sequence). The CDR3 is made up of 15 amino acids. Deletions cut 5 bases from V and 2 bases from J, with 13 bases between. The DNA of the CDR3 is TGTGCCAGTAGTTATCGGCAGGGCCCTGGAAACACCATATATTTT. Its translation: CASSYRQGPGNTIYF. Complete variable domain (other parts from reference TRBV19 and TRBJ1-3): DGGITQSPKYLFRKEGQNVTLSCEQNLNHDAMYWYRQDPGQGLRLIYYSQIVNDFQKGDIAEGYSVSREKKESFPLTVTSAQKNPTAFYLCASSYRQGPGNTIYFGEGSWLTVV.

Concerning this clone: Other nucleotide sequences from this sample produce the same CDR3. The V gene is TRBV6-5, the J gene TRBJ1-6; TRBD1 agrees at 8 bases. The CDR3 sequence is 15 residues long. CDR1 and CDR2 from the germline V gene are MNHEY and SVGAGI. V lost 0 bases, J lost 7 bases, and 2 bases stayed unmatched. CDR3 amino acids: CASSYSGQGNSPLHF. The CDR3 nucleotides read TGTGCCAGCAGTTACTCTGGACAGGGAAATTCACCCCTCCACTTT.

This sequence joins TRBV6-1 and TRBJ2-1; 16 bases are shared with TRBD2. Germline V gene lookup returns CDR1 MNHNS and CDR2 SASEGT. The CDR3 is 16 residues long. Unmatched junction bases numbered 5, after V lost 4 bases and J lost 8 bases. The CDR3 region has the DNA TGTGCCAGCAGTGGATCCGGGACTAGCGGGAGGGATGAGCAGTTCTTC. Its protein is CASSGSGTSGRDEQFF.

V usage is TRBV25-1 and J usage is TRBJ2-1, with D perhaps TRBD2 (6 bases). The CDR3 has 16 residues. Germline-derived CDR1 and CDR2 are MGHDK and SYGVNS. V lost 2 bases, J lost 5 bases, and 16 bases lay in between. This CDR3 is CASSEGQSWGDNEQFF. CDR3 nucleotide sequence: TGTGCCAGCAGTGAAGGCCAGTCCTGGGGGGACAATGAGCAGTTCTTC.

The V and J genes are TRBV6-1 and TRBJ1-2; the match to TRBD1 covers 9 bases. CDR1 is MNHNS, CDR2 SASEGT, per germline. V was clipped by 2 bases and J by 12 bases; unmatched bases: 25. The CDR3 totals 19 residues. CDR3 residues: CASSESFVGDRDSSGGHTF. CDR3 nucleotides: TGTGCCAGCAGTGAAAGTTTTGTTGGGGACAGGGACTCGTCGGGAGGCCACACCTTC.

This chain links TRBV27 with TRBJ2-7; 10 bases map to TRBD2. The V and J ends lost 2 bases and 7 bases, in that order; junction bases with no gene match: 11. CDR3 length: 16 amino acids. Germline CDR1 and CDR2: MNHEY and SMNVEV (reference sequence). CDR3 sequence: CASSLSGSGRPVEQYF. The CDR3 nucleotides read TGTGCCAGCAGTTTAAGTGGTAGCGGGAGGCCTGTAGAGCAGTACTTC.

The genes are TRBV28 and TRBJ1-2; 7 bases are shared with TRBD1. The germline gives CDR1 MDHEN, CDR2 SYDVKM. The J segment lost 2 bases and the V segment lost 7 bases, leaving 4 bases of the junction unmatched. This CDR3 region has 13 residues. CDR3 region: CASTLTGNYGYTF. The CDR3 DNA reads TGTGCCAGCACCTTGACAGGGAACTATGGCTACACCTTC.

The chain employs TRBV2 and TRBJ2-5; D may be TRBD2 (7 bases). Germline CDR1 and CDR2: SNHLY and FYNNEI. The V gene lost 6 bases and the J gene lost 6 bases, with 17 bases spanning the gap. CDR3 size: 14 residues. CDR3 amino acids: CASSLGRGGKTQYF. The CDR3 nucleotides read TGTGCCAGCAGCCTAGGGAGGGGGGGGAAGACCCAGTACTTC.

V gene TRBV15 combines with J gene TRBJ2-3; 12 positions match TRBD2. The ends lost 2 bases at V and 5 bases at J; junction bases unmatched: 5. This CDR3 is 16 amino acids long. Per germline, CDR1 LNHNV and CDR2 YYDKDF (reference sequence). As DNA, the CDR3 is TGTGCCACCAGCAGAACTAGCGGGGGGTATATAGATACGCAGTATTTT. Amino acids: CATSRTSGGYIDTQYF.

The V gene is TRBV2, the J gene TRBJ2-7; the D gene is possibly TRBD1 (5 bases). Germline CDR1 and CDR2: SNHLY and FYNNEI. The CDR3 sequence is 15 residues long. V lost 2 bases to trimming and J lost 4 bases, with 15 bases between them. CDR3 sequence (DNA): TGTGCCAGCAGTGAAAACGCAGGGCGAACTTACGAGCAGTACTTC. Its translation is CASSENAGRTYEQYF.

The gene calls are TRBV2 and TRBJ2-7; 7 nucleotides line up with TRBD2. The CDR3 loop spans 14 amino acids. Germline CDR1 SNHLY, CDR2 FYNNEI. V gave up 10 bases and J gave up 2 bases; unmatched junction bases: 11. CDR3 sequence: CATRGTGGAYEQYF. The CDR3 DNA sequence: TGTGCCACCCGAGGTACGGGGGGAGCCTACGAGCAGTACTTC.

This chain uses TRBV28 with TRBJ2-7, with TRBD2 matching over 11 bases. The V gene end was trimmed by 6 bases and the J gene end by 1 base; junction bases not matched to a gene: 11. There are 17 residues in the CDR3. Germline values: CDR1 MDHEN, CDR2 SYDVKM. In nucleotides, the CDR3 is TGTGCCAGCAGCGACCCCACTAGCGGGAGCGATTCCTACGAGCAGTACTTC. As protein: CASSDPTSGSDSYEQYF.

CDR3 sequence reads: CASSEDRGLGRNIQYF. DNA of the CDR3: TGTGCCAGTAGTGAAGACAGGGGGTTGGGTCGGAACATTCAGTACTTC. The chain carries TRBV19 and TRBJ2-4; 9 bases are shared with TRBD1. The germline CDR1 and CDR2 sequences are LNHDA and SQIVND (reference sequence). CDR3 length equals 16 residues. The trim removed 5 bases at V and 7 bases at J, leaving 12 bases unmatched.

This chain connects TRBV5-4 to TRBJ1-1, with 8 bases matching TRBD1. Germline V gene data show CDR1 as SGHNT and CDR2 as YYREEE (reference sequence). CDR3 length equals 14 residues. J was trimmed by 5 bases and V by 3 bases; bases with no gene match: 6. The CDR3 sequence is CASSSRTGRTEAFF. DNA of the CDR3: TGTGCCAGCAGCTCCAGGACAGGGAGGACTGAAGCTTTCTTT.

The chain employs TRBV13 and TRBJ2-3; 9 bases align to TRBD2. The trim removed 6 bases at V and 6 bases at J, leaving 4 bases unmatched. Germline V gene data show CDR1 as PRHDT and CDR2 as FYEKMQ (reference sequence). This CDR3 region has 13 residues. For the CDR3, the DNA is TGTGCCAGCAGTAAGAGCGGGGGGGATACGCAGTATTTT. It is translated as CASSKSGGDTQYF.

The chain is built from TRBV24-1 and TRBJ2-3, with D possibly being TRBD1 (6 bases). Germline CDR1 is KGHDR and CDR2 is SFDVKD. The CDR3 is made up of 14 amino acids. Trimming shortened V by 7 bases and J by 0 bases, and 10 bases separated the two germline ends. CDR3 in amino acids: CATRDSSSTDTQYF. The CDR3 DNA reads as TGTGCCACCAGGGACAGTTCTAGCACAGATACGCAGTATTTT.

The chain uses TRBV7-8 and TRBJ2-7; 7 bases align to TRBD1. The CDR3 contains 14 residues. J gave up 2 bases and V 6 bases, and 7 bases lay outside the gene matches. CDR1 SGHVS and CDR2 FQNEAQ come from the germline V gene. CDR3 sequence reads: CASSPGGNPYEQYF. Here the CDR3 DNA reads TGTGCCAGCAGTCCAGGGGGAAATCCCTACGAGCAGTACTTC.